This entry lists 8 T cell receptor beta chains sequenced from one sample in a study of T cell changes during pregnancy in multiple sclerosis. Repertoires were generated with immunoSEQ multiplex PCR, while TCRdb's copy carries only in-frame clones and drops some. The table lists around 17,000 clones, 95% to 96% of them singletons. The input for sequencing was peripheral blood, taken in the third trimester of pregnancy. The receptors derive from a female donor with multiple sclerosis, enrolled in a pregnancy study.

The chain recombines TRBV7-3 with TRBJ2-6; 11 bases line up with TRBD2. The CDR3 is 17 residues long. V lost 3 bases, J lost 2 bases, and 3 bases stayed unmatched. Germline V gene lookup returns CDR1 SGHTA and CDR2 FQGTGA. The CDR3 DNA sequence: TGTGCCAGCAGCTTGCTAGCGGGAGGAGCTGGGGCCAACGTCCTGACTTTC. This encodes CASSLLAGGAGANVLTF.

In DNA, the CDR3 is TGCGCCAGCAGCCCCGACAGGGGCCCCAACACTGAAGCTTTCTTT. Encoded protein: CASSPDRGPNTEAFF. The genes are TRBV5-1 and TRBJ1-1; TRBD1 matches 8 bases. CDR3 size: 15 residues. V trimming: 4 bases; J trimming: 2 bases; junction bases outside the gene matches: 7. Germline-derived CDR1 and CDR2 are SGHRS and YFSETQ.

The chain has TRBV7-9 and TRBJ2-7; D not resolved. This CDR3 spans 14 amino acids. The germline V gene has CDR1 SEHNR and CDR2 FQNEAQ (reference sequence). V shed 5 bases and J shed 5 bases, with 16 bases lying between them. The CDR3 is CASSDSPVRNEQYF. In nucleotides, the CDR3 is TGTGCCAGCAGCGATAGCCCAGTTAGGAACGAGCAGTACTTC.

The chain links TRBV18 to TRBJ2-1; 10 bases align to TRBD2. This CDR3 comprises 17 residues. V trimming: 0 bases; J trimming: 7 bases; junction bases outside the gene matches: 9. Looked up from germline, CDR1 is KGHSH and CDR2 is LQKENI. The CDR3 reads CASSPPSASGRVNEQFF. The CDR3 nucleotides read TGTGCCAGCTCACCACCCTCGGCCAGCGGGAGGGTAAATGAGCAGTTCTTC. The variable domain in full, with the rest retrieved from reference TRBV18 and TRBJ2-1, is NAGVMQNPRHLVRRRGQEARLRCSPMKGHSHVYWYRQLPEEGLKFMVYLQKENIIDESGMPKERFSAEFPKEGPSILRIQQVVRGDSAAYFCASSPPSASGRVNEQFFGPGTRLTVL.

This chain uses TRBV19 with TRBJ1-3; D is unclear. The length of the CDR3 is 15 residues. V was clipped by 3 bases and J by 0 bases, with 9 bases between them. The germline gives CDR1 LNHDA, CDR2 SQIVND (reference sequence). CDR3 residues: CASSIGKNSGNTIYF. The DNA of the CDR3 is TGTGCCAGTAGTATCGGGAAAAACTCTGGAAACACCATATATTTT.

The table lists this clone with a count of one. The chain couples TRBV6-5 to TRBJ2-5, with D maybe TRBD2 (7 bases). V was shortened by 10 bases and J by 3 bases, with 15 bases between the two germline ends. Germline V gene sequence: CDR1 MNHEY, CDR2 SVGAGI. This CDR3 is built from 13 residues. CDR3 amino acids: CATGGLAEETQYF. The CDR3 DNA reads TGTGCCACTGGGGGGCTAGCGGAAGAGACCCAGTACTTC.

The rearrangement links TRBV7-2 to TRBJ2-3, with D unclear. The germline gives CDR1 SGHTA, CDR2 FQGNSA. This CDR3 has 13 residues. V dropped 2 bases and J dropped 6 bases, with 9 bases sitting between them. The CDR3 DNA reads as TGTGCCAGCAGCTTATCCGTCGGTGATACGCAGTATTTT. Protein sequence: CASSLSVGDTQYF.

The V call is TRBV28, the J call TRBJ2-3, with D possibly matching TRBD2 (6 bases). Germline lookup yields CDR1 MDHEN and CDR2 SYDVKM. The CDR3 consists of 15 residues. V was cut by 7 bases and J by 0 bases, with 14 bases left in between. DNA of the CDR3: TGTGCCAGCACGCAAGCCGGGACTAGCACAGATACGCAGTATTTT. This translates into CASTQAGTSTDTQYF.